This T cell receptor (beta chain) was identified during a study of blood T cell repertoires in COVID-19 (dated by TCRdb to the early 2020s). Notes on the research overall: Samples covering the acute and convalescent phases of COVID-19 were provided by collaborators in the United States, Italy and Spain. The material from the prospective study consisted of cDNA or gDNA derived from T cells, B-cell-depleted T cells, or PBMCs. Samples came from the ongoing ImmuneRACE study (first 160 participants) plus 1,254 subjects from 6 global collaborators. HLA class I and class II types, where available, came from metadata supplied by the sample provider rather than from assay-based typing. The repertoires were released in a freely available public database meant as a resource for research on the immune response to SARS-CoV-2. Sample metadata almost always included a de-identified subject ID, COVID-19 status, age in years and sex. The dataset comprised deeply sampled blood TCRbeta repertoires from subjects exposed to, actively infected with, or recovered from COVID-19.

TCRbeta CDR3 regions were amplified from genomic DNA by means of the immunoSEQ Assay, a bias-controlled multiplex PCR. The original methods were these. The number of nucleated cells in each sample was estimated by amplification of reference gene primers within the assay. To quantify the absolute abundance of each unique TCRbeta CDR3 rearrangement, sequence reads were collapsed and filtered. For each sample, productive Simpson clonality was calculated by taking the square root of Simpson's diversity index across productive rearrangements. Entries here come from immuneACCESS through TCRdb and include only in-frame sequences with V and J called. Some clones fail to appear in such tables; in the studies checked, an unresolved V gene covers under half of the shortfall, and the cause of the remainder is unknown. V, J and clone size derive from that table, while D and trimming were established from the DNA sequence. The sample yields around 290,000 clones; roughly nine tenths were counted once. The ten largest clones take up approximately 2% of the sample.

General study outcomes and caveats: The amount of clinical and demographic metadata varied by source and participant and was provided uncurated.

Concerning this clone itself: The specificity of this receptor is unknown. Qualities for individual bases were not recorded, and no much larger clone is one base off.

The cysteine opens and the phenylalanine closes a CDR3 of 15 amino acids. The entry retains the CDR3 DNA only, 45 bases that are in frame from base 1. CDR1 LNHDA and CDR2 SQIVND were looked up in the germline V gene (reference sequence). Germline trimming: 3 bases from V, 8 bases from J; junction bases outside gene matches: 3. In Seattle, one collaborating source enrolled patients while the infection was active and tracked those patients longitudinally over the course of disease. The collaborating institutions used their own protocols to collect whole blood in K2EDTA tubes. For TCRbeta analysis, collaborators shipped samples in one of three forms: frozen whole blood, isolated PBMCs, or DNA extracted from either of those sample types.

The sequence came from a woman under 40 with COVID-19, enrolled during active disease. This sequence uses TRBV19 and TRBJ2-2; TRBD2 matches 13 bases in the middle. Sequencing input: peripheral blood. CDR3 loop: CASSIGTSGAGELFF. The base sequence is TGTGCCAGTAGTATTGGGACTAGCGGGGCGGGGGAGCTGTTTTTT.